This T cell receptor (beta chain) originates from a study of blood T cell repertoires in COVID-19. About the study: T cells, B-cell-depleted T cells, or PBMCs supplied cDNA or gDNA.

This CDR3 spans 16 amino acids. V lost 5 bases, J lost 5 bases, and 8 bases stayed unmatched. The germline V gene has CDR1 SGHVS and CDR2 FNYEAQ. Original handling: Estimates of nucleated cell counts were drawn from the amplification of reference gene primers. TCRdb's table, derived via immunoSEQ multiplex PCR, lists solely in-frame clones and lacks some. That table supplies the V and J calls and clone size; D and trimming were determined from the DNA. This sample has about 270,000 clones, with approximately 90% found just once. The specimen sequenced was PBMCs or T cells enriched from blood (not recorded which). The chain couples TRBV7-6 to TRBJ2-2, with TRBD1 identical over 10 bases. The source is a woman aged 30 to 39 with acute COVID-19. CDR3 amino acids: CASSPRQGASTGELFF. CDR3 DNA sequence: TGTGCCAGCAGCCCAAGACAGGGGGCGAGTACCGGGGAGCTGTTTTTT.